This T cell receptor beta chain comes out of a study of metastatic and nonmetastatic thyroid tumors. Study in general: Malignant thyroid and benign thyroid patients provided blood and tumor or nodule tissue whose repertoires were compared.

Germline CDR1 MNHNS, CDR2 SASEGT. The CDR3 length is 13 residues. With V trimmed by 6 bases and J by 8 bases, 5 bases remained unmatched. Per the authors' pipeline: CDR3 differences across clinicopathological groups were used to build a distant-metastasis classifier for papillary thyroid cancer. From the PCR reads, TCRdb re-called clones with MiXCR. TCRdb's processing, not the authors' own work, is the source of the V and J calls. The sample yields 30,000 to 40,000 clones, roughly a fifth seen once. Study-wide points: Malignant thyroid tumors reportedly exceeded benign nodules significantly in TCR beta diversity, with the difference appearing in blood and tumor.

Treatment of any kind had been given to no patient before thyroid surgery. Relative to its sample, this clone is medium-sized. What it recognizes is unknown. The receptor was derived from a female donor with papillary thyroid cancer or a benign thyroid nodule (not recorded which). Some clones in this sample may be carry-over from other donors' samples. V and J are TRBV6-1 and TRBJ1-5, with 9 positions matching TRBD1. The specimen sequenced was blood. The CDR3 sequence: CASSRTGGEPQHF. DNA for the CDR3: TGTGCCAGCAGCCGAACAGGGGGCGAGCCCCAGCATTTT.